The source of this TCR beta chain is a study of a mutant IDH1 vaccine in newly diagnosed glioma. Indicated time point: week 5, during vaccination. In every dose of vaccine, 300 ug of mutant IDH1 20-mer peptide was given alongside topical imiquimod. CDR1 is SGHRS and CDR2 is YFSETQ in the germline V gene. Trimming removed 4 bases from V and 7 bases from J, with 11 bases in between. The CDR3 loop spans 12 amino acids. The repertoire was sequenced with immunoSEQ multiplex PCR; TCRdb's copy has only in-frame clones and lacks some. The profile shows roughly 50,000 clones, around 80% of them singletons. As concerns this clone: Its target is unknown.

The sequence was obtained from a man under 40 with glioma. The chain couples TRBV5-1 to TRBJ1-2, with D uncertain. This specimen was PBMCs, taken from a glioma patient whose treatment included an IDH1 peptide vaccine. CDR3 nucleotides: TGCGCCAGCAGCCGAGAGAACCTTGGCTACACCTTC. As protein: CASSRENLGYTF.